This TCR beta chain is from a study of PD-L1 blockade in urothelial cancer. For the study at large: Starting in 2014, patients were given atezolizumab (1,200 mg intravenously every 3 weeks). The authors examined blood 3 weeks (second dose) and 6 weeks after treatment start. Study observations and caveats: Larger 3-week expansion of tumor-associated blood clones was seen in durable-benefit patients.

Time point noted: peripheral blood 6 weeks after treatment start. Samples spanned pretreatment and treatment, with 1 to 8 time points per patient. In regard to this clone: Antigen: not known.

Assay: immunoSEQ multiplex PCR; the TCRdb copy retains only in-frame clones and omits some. Of about 120,000 clones in the sample, under 95% were seen once. The CDR3 is 16 amino acids. Germline CDR1 and CDR2: MNHNY and SVGAGI (reference sequence). With 5 bases clipped from V and 4 bases from J, the junction kept 11 bases outside the gene matches. J is TRBJ1-5 and V is TRBV6-6; 7 nucleotides line up with TRBD1. The sequencing used PBMCs, collected around atezolizumab (anti-PD-L1) treatment. The origin of this receptor is a man in his 60s with urothelial cancer. This CDR3 is CASSKYTGTVNQPQHF. In DNA, the CDR3 is TGTGCCAGCAGTAAATATACCGGGACAGTAAATCAGCCCCAGCATTTT.